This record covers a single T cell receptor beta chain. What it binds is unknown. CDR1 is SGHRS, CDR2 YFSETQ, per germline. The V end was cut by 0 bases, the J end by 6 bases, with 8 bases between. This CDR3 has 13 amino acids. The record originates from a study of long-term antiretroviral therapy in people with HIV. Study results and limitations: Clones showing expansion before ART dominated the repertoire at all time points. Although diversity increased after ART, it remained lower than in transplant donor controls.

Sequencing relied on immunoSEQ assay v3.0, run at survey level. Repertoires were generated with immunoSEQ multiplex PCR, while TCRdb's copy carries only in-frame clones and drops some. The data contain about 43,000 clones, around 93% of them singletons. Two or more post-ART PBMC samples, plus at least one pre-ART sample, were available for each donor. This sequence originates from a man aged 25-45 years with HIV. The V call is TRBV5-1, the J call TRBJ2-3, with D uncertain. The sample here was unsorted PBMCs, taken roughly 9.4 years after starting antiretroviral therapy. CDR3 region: CASSLATRDTQYF. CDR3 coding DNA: TGCGCCAGCAGCTTGGCCACAAGGGATACGCAGTATTTT.